Following are 8 T cell receptor beta chains from one sample sequenced in a study of T-cell memory formation after mild COVID-19 (dated by TCRdb to 2020 to 2022). Library preparation employed 5' RACE. The listed sequencing device is Illumina NovaSeq 6000. The public reads were quality trimmed at Q25 with fastp and then assembled into clones with MiXCR by TCRdb, keeping productive beta chains. Rows merge per CDR3 protein into single entries with the most common DNA and genes. Recorded for this sample are nearly 350,000 distinct CDR3 sequences; approximately 12% of them occurred a single time. The ten most abundant clones make up about a fifth of the sample. The sequencing sample was made of PBMCs or a T cell subset sorted from them (not recorded which). The receptors originated from a young man who had mild COVID-19 (a few samples of this study predate the infection). The sample titles of this study are shuffled in the database, so cell type and time point are left out; the donor was told from shared clones.

This clonotype was counted between two and nine times. The CDR3 DNA is TGTGCCAGCAGCTCCACGAGGGGCACCGGGGAGCTGTTTTTT. It translates to CASSSTRGTGELFF. The chain joins TRBV7-9 to TRBJ2-2, with D perhaps matching TRBD1 or TRBD2 (5 bases each). CDR1 and CDR2 from the germline V gene are SEHNR and FQNEAQ (reference sequence). The V gene lost 4 bases and the J gene lost 4 bases, with 10 bases spanning the gap. This CDR3 spans 14 amino acids.

The chain joins TRBV30 to TRBJ2-3; 8 bases fit TRBD2. This CDR3 region has 15 residues. Germline CDR1 GTSNPN, CDR2 SVGIG (reference sequence). J lost 1 base, V lost 4 bases, and 7 bases had no gene match. This CDR3 is CAWNPRSGGTDTQYF. The CDR3 coding sequence is TGTGCCTGGAATCCCCGTAGCGGGGGCACAGATACGCAGTATTTT.

This chain uses TRBV5-1 with TRBJ2-3; TRBD2 matches at 11 bases. V gave up 9 bases and J gave up 5 bases; unmatched junction bases: 8. CDR1 is SGHRS, CDR2 YFSETQ, per germline. The CDR3 runs to 14 residues. The CDR3 here is CATRSGGAIDTQYF. CDR3 nucleotide sequence: TGCGCCACCCGTAGCGGGGGGGCGATAGATACGCAGTATTTT.

A few counts support this clonotype. The V call is TRBV5-1, the J call TRBJ2-1; D not resolved. CDR3 length: 15 residues. With 4 bases removed from V and 8 bases from J, the gap between germline ends came to 19 bases. CDR1 SGHRS and CDR2 YFSETQ come from the germline V gene. CDR3 in amino acids: CASSAIPDVLDEQFF. The CDR3 DNA reads as TGCGCCAGCAGCGCTATCCCAGACGTCCTCGATGAGCAGTTCTTC.

V is TRBV11-1 and J is TRBJ1-1; D is unresolved. V was pared by 2 bases and J by 4 bases, with 11 bases between. This CDR3 is built from 14 residues. CDR1 and CDR2 (germline): SGHAT, FQDESV (reference sequence). CDR3 DNA sequence: TGTGCCAGCAGCTTAAGGACGGAAGGCACTGAAGCTTTCTTT. Residues: CASSLRTEGTEAFF.

The chain employs TRBV4-1 and TRBJ1-2; D is uncertain. Germline V gives CDR1 MGHRA, CDR2 YSYEKL. This CDR3 region has 14 residues. Deletions cut 3 bases from V and 1 base from J, with 9 bases between. The CDR3 here is CASSQELLNYGYTF. The CDR3 coding sequence is TGCGCCAGCAGCCAGGAACTACTTAACTATGGCTACACCTTC.

This clonotype was picked up many times. The chain uses TRBV9 and TRBJ2-2, with D uncertain. Germline assignment: CDR1 SGDLS and CDR2 YYNGEE. Trimming pared 0 bases from V and 0 bases from J, leaving 3 bases between. This CDR3 has 14 residues. CDR3 nucleotide sequence: TGTGCCAGCAGCGTAGCTGCGAACACCGGGGAGCTGTTTTTT. Encoded protein: CASSVAANTGELFF.

The chain links TRBV18 to TRBJ2-1, with 8 bases fitting TRBD1. The CDR3 consists of 15 residues. Germline V CDR1 and CDR2: KGHSH, LQKENI. V was pared by 6 bases and J by 5 bases, with 9 bases of the junction left unmatched. CDR3 sequence (DNA): TGTGCCAGCTCTCTCGAGACAGGGGCTCACAATGAGCAGTTCTTC. It specifies CASSLETGAHNEQFF.